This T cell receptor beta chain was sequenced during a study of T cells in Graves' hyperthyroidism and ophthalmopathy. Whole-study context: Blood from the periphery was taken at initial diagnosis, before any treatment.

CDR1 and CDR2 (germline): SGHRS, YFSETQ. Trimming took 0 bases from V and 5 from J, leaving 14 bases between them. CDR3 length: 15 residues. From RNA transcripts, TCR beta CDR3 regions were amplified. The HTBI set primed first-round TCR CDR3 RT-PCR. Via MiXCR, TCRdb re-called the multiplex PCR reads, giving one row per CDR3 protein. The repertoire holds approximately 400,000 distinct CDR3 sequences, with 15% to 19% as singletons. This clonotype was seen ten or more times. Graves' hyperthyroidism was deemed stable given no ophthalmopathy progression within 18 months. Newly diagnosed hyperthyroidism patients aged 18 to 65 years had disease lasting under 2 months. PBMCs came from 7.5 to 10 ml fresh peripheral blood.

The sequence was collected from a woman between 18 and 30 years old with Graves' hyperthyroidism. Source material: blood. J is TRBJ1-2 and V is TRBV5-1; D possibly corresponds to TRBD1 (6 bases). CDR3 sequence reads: CASSLDPGTGYGYTF. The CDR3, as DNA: TGCGCCAGCAGCTTGGATCCGGGAACAGGGTATGGCTACACCTTC. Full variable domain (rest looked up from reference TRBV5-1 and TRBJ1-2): KAGVTQTPRYLIKTRGQQVTLSCSPISGHRSVSWYQQTPGQGLQFLFEYFSETQRNKGNFPGRFSGRQFSNSRSEMNVSTLELGDSALYLCASSLDPGTGYGYTFGSGTRLTVV.